One sample yielded the 6 T cell receptor beta chains listed below, sequenced in a study of control samples from healthy donors and cancer patients. Sequencing used immunoSEQ multiplex PCR; TCRdb keeps in-frame clones, though not all of them. The top ten clones hold around 5% of a sample with approximately 170,000 clones, around 90% of them seen once. Sequencing was carried out using blood. All receptors derive from a woman in her twenties or thirties in good health.

The CDR3 DNA reads TGTGCCAGCAACCAAAGCGGCGGGGACAGAGCTTTCTTT. Protein: CASNQSGGDRAFF. This sequence joins TRBV7-9 and TRBJ1-1; 7 bases map to TRBD1. This CDR3 contains 13 residues. Trimming took 7 bases from V and 10 from J; bases not matched to a gene: 12. Germline-derived CDR1 and CDR2 are SEHNR and FQNEAQ (reference sequence).

The V gene is TRBV5-1, the J gene TRBJ1-2; D uncertain. Trimming cost V 0 bases and J 8 bases, with 8 bases left between them. Germline V lookup: CDR1 SGHRS, CDR2 YFSETQ. The CDR3 is 12 residues long. DNA for the CDR3: TGCGCCAGCAGCTTGGAAGGAGGGGGCTACACCTTC. It is translated as CASSLEGGGYTF.

V is TRBV7-9 and J is TRBJ1-2; 7 bases are shared with TRBD1. Losses at the gene ends were 2 bases for V and 3 bases for J; bases not matched to a gene: 12. Per the germline V gene, CDR1 is SEHNR and CDR2 is FQNEAQ (reference sequence). The CDR3 has 17 residues. The CDR3 protein is CASSLLGQETSDYGYTF. CDR3 bases: TGTGCCAGCAGCTTACTTGGACAGGAGACTTCTGACTATGGCTACACCTTC.

The genes are TRBV29-1 and TRBJ1-2; a weak D match, TRBD1 (5 bases). Germline V gene lookup returns CDR1 SQVTM and CDR2 ANQGSEA. There are 11 residues in the CDR3. The V and J ends lost 6 bases and 4 bases respectively, with 9 bases between them. This chain's CDR3 is CSVYDSYGYTF. In DNA, the CDR3 is TGCAGCGTATACGACAGCTATGGCTACACCTTC.

In this sample, this clone turned up once. V usage is TRBV5-1 and J usage is TRBJ2-3; 12 bases fit TRBD2. CDR1 and CDR2 (germline): SGHRS, YFSETQ. This CDR3 contains 17 residues. J lost 5 bases, V lost 0 bases, and 7 bases had no gene match. CDR3 region: CASSLALAGGPQDTQYF. The CDR3, as DNA: TGCGCCAGCAGCTTGGCCCTAGCGGGGGGGCCGCAAGATACGCAGTATTTT.

The rearrangement links TRBV24-1 to TRBJ1-1; a possible D gene is TRBD1 (6 bases). The germline CDR1 and CDR2 sequences are KGHDR and SFDVKD. V was shortened by 12 bases and J by 1 base, with 11 bases between the two germline ends. The CDR3 loop spans 12 amino acids. The CDR3 here is CAVKQGNTEAFF. For the CDR3, the DNA is TGTGCCGTAAAACAGGGGAACACTGAAGCTTTCTTT.